Listed below are T cell receptor beta chains from one sample, sequenced in a study of OX40 agonist ivuxolimab in advanced cancers. The table came from immunoSEQ multiplex PCR; TCRdb's copy has only in-frame clones and leaves some out. The table has 9,500 to 15,000 clones, approximately 80% seen once; the top ten hold roughly 30%. This specimen consisted of CD4+ or CD8+ T cells sorted from blood, obtained in a trial of the OX40 agonist ivuxolimab. The receptors shown here come from an adult with an advanced solid tumor such as melanoma, head and neck, liver or kidney cancer. CDR3s include the opening cysteine and the closing phenylalanine or tryptophan. A D gene is named only where the DNA matches it firmly. The listing skips clone size in some rows; elsewhere it reads once, few, many or a size class.

d_gene	abundance	v_gene	j_gene	CDR3nt	CDR3aa
-	medium-sized	TRBV4-1	TRBJ1-1	TGCGCCAGCAGCCAAGGGCTGGGCAGGGGCGACAACCAAGCTTTCTTT	CASSQGLGRGDNQAFF
TRBD2	-	TRBV28	TRBJ2-1	TGTGCCAGCAGTTTTGGTTTCGGCGGGAGCTTGGCGAATGAGCAGTTCTTC	CASSFGFGGSLANEQFF
-	-	TRBV10-3	TRBJ1-2	TGTGCCTCCTTGGACGGGAGGAAGGGCTACACCTTC	CASLDGRKGYTF
-	-	TRBV6-5	TRBJ2-3	TGTGCCAGCAGTTACGGCCTAGCCCAGGCGAATACGCAGTATTTT	CASSYGLAQANTQYF
TRBD1	-	TRBV7-7	TRBJ2-5	TGTGCTAGCTCGGGACAGGAGCGAGAGACCCAGTACTTC	CASSGQERETQYF
-	-	TRBV2	TRBJ2-1	TGTGCCAGCAGTCAGACGCATGAGCAGTTCTTC	CASSQTHEQFF
-	once	TRBV7-8	TRBJ2-1	TGTGCCAGCAGCCCAGCGGATTCCGGGAGAGGCAATGAGCAGTTCTTC	CASSPADSGRGNEQFF
TRBD1	-	TRBV11-2	TRBJ2-1	TGTGCCAGCAGCGGGACAGGGTACAATGAGCAGTTCTTC	CASSGTGYNEQFF
-	-	TRBV6-1	TRBJ1-5	TGTGCCAGCAGTGAAGCGCAGGGTTTCAATCAGCCCCAGCATTTT	CASSEAQGFNQPQHF
-	-	TRBV6-5	TRBJ2-1	TGTGCCAGCAGTCAACGGGAGAACGACAATGAGCAGTTCTTC	CASSQRENDNEQFF
TRBD1	-	TRBV7-9	TRBJ1-2	TGTGCCAGCAGCTTTACAGGGGACACTAACTATGGCTACACCTTC	CASSFTGDTNYGYTF
TRBD1	-	TRBV5-4	TRBJ2-4	TGCGCCAGCAGCCTACTGACCGGGACAGTCAAAAACATTCAGTACTTC	CASSLLTGTVKNIQYF
-	-	TRBV29-1	TRBJ2-1	TGCAGCGTTGAAGTTTCGGGGTTCCCCGAGCAGTTCTTC	CSVEVSGFPEQFF
-	-	TRBV7-8	TRBJ1-1	TGTGCCAGCAGCCTAGCCGAGGGATTTGAAGCTTTCTTT	CASSLAEGFEAFF
-	once	TRBV19	TRBJ2-3	TGTGCCACTCGGACCTCGGGAACGCAGTATTTT	CATRTSGTQYF
-	-	TRBV29-1	TRBJ2-1	TGCAGCGTTGTTGTCAGCCCCAATGAGCAGTTCTTC	CSVVVSPNEQFF
-	once	TRBV10-3	TRBJ2-3	TGTGCCATCAGCGACAGTGGAGTAGGTACAGATACGCAGTATTTT	CAISDSGVGTDTQYF
TRBD1	-	TRBV7-9	TRBJ1-1	TGTGCCAGCAGCTCCAAGGACAGGGGTGGAATGAACACTGAAGCTTTCTTT	CASSSKDRGGMNTEAFF
-	few	TRBV4-3	TRBJ1-1	TGCGCCACCTCTACACGGACGGAGAACACTGAAGCTTTCTTT	CATSTRTENTEAFF
TRBD1	few	TRBV5-1	TRBJ2-7	TGCGCCAGCGGGGACAGCTCCTACGAGCAGTACTTC	CASGDSSYEQYF
-	few	TRBV19	TRBJ2-3	TGTGCCAGTTCTCCAGGTCGCGGCACAGATACGCAGTATTTT	CASSPGRGTDTQYF
TRBD1	-	TRBV27	TRBJ2-3	TGTGCCAGCAGTCCCCGACAGGGTTCTTTTATTGATACGCAGTATTTT	CASSPRQGSFIDTQYF